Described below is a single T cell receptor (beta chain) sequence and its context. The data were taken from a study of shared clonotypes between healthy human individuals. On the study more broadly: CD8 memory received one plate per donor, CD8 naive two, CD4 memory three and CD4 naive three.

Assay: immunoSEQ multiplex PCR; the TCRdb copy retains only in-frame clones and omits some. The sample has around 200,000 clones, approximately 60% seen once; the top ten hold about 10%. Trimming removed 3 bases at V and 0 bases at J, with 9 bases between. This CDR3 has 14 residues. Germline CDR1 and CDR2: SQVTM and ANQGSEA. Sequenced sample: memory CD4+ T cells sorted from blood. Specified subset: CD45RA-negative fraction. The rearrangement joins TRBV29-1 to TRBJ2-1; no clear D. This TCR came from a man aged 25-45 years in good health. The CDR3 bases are TGCAGCGTTGAGTGGGCGAGCTCCTACAATGAGCAGTTCTTC. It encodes CSVEWASSYNEQFF.